Below, 20 T cell receptor beta chains from the same sample are listed, as sequenced in a study of OX40 agonist ivuxolimab in advanced cancers. The data were produced by immunoSEQ multiplex PCR, yet TCRdb's version contains in-frame clones alone and is incomplete. The top ten clones hold 13% to 15% of a sample with some 60,000 clones, roughly nine tenths of them seen once. Specimen: CD4+ or CD8+ T cells sorted from blood, collected in a trial of the OX40 agonist ivuxolimab. These receptors were taken from an adult with an advanced solid tumor such as melanoma, head and neck, liver or kidney cancer.

The V call is TRBV15, the J call TRBJ2-6; D could derive from TRBD1 or TRBD2 (5 bases each). Trimming stripped 1 base from V and 4 bases from J, with 8 bases between. In germline, CDR1 is LNHNV, CDR2 YYDKDF (reference sequence). The CDR3 sequence is 15 residues long. The CDR3 region has the DNA TGTGCCACCAGCAGAGGAGGGGTCGGGGCCAACGTCCTGACTTTC. Amino acid sequence: CATSRGGVGANVLTF. The full variable domain, its missing parts supplied by reference TRBV15 and TRBJ2-6, is DAMVIQNPRYQVTQFGKPVTLSCSQTLNHNVMYWYQQKSSQAPKLLFHYYDKDFNNEADTPDNFQSRRPNTSFCFLDIRSPGLGDTAMYLCATSRGGVGANVLTFGAGSRLTVL.

The CDR3 sequence is CASSLARGAYNEQFF. The DNA for the CDR3 is TGTGCCAGCAGCTTAGCCAGGGGCGCATACAATGAGCAGTTCTTC. V gene TRBV13 combines with J gene TRBJ2-1, with D perhaps matching TRBD1 (6 bases). Trimming removed 1 base at V and 4 bases at J, with 11 bases between. CDR1 and CDR2 from the germline V gene are PRHDT and FYEKMQ (reference sequence). CDR3 size: 15 residues.

The chain recombines TRBV15 with TRBJ2-1; TRBD1 matches 8 bases. V shed 1 base, J shed 14 bases, and the junction held 4 bases outside the gene matches. CDR1 is LNHNV and CDR2 is YYDKDF in the germline V gene (reference sequence). This CDR3 is 12 amino acids long. CDR3 bases: TGTGCCACCAGCAGAGGGACAGGGTTGGAGTTCTTC. Translation gives CATSRGTGLEFF.

CDR3: CASSISGSPDTQYF. CDR3 coding DNA: TGTGCCAGCAGCATTAGCGGGAGCCCAGATACGCAGTATTTT. This chain uses TRBV9 with TRBJ2-3, with 9 bases aligning to TRBD2. This CDR3 contains 14 residues. CDR1 is SGDLS, CDR2 YYNGEE, per germline. V was clipped by 4 bases and J by 4 bases; unmatched bases: 4.

J is TRBJ2-1 and V is TRBV6-5; 7 bases map to TRBD2. CDR3 length: 14 amino acids. CDR1 is MNHEY and CDR2 is SVGAGI in the germline V gene. Trimming cost V 6 bases and J 3 bases; bases outside gene matches: 5. DNA for the CDR3: TGTGCCAGCAGCCAGCGGGGCCGCTACAATGAGCAGTTCTTC. Amino acid sequence: CASSQRGRYNEQFF.

The chain has TRBV12-5 and TRBJ2-7; D may be TRBD1 or TRBD2 (5 bases each). The CDR3 runs 13 residues. The germline V gene encodes CDR1 LGHNT and CDR2 FRNRAP. V was cut by 7 bases and J by 5 bases, with 15 bases left in between. CDR3 amino acids: CASDRGAFHEQYF. The CDR3 DNA follows: TGTGCTAGTGACCGAGGGGCTTTCCACGAGCAGTACTTC.

This clone has just a few counts. The V call is TRBV4-1, the J call TRBJ1-1; D ambiguous. V lost 4 bases and J 1 base, leaving 13 bases between the germline ends. This CDR3 region has 15 residues. CDR1 is MGHRA, CDR2 YSYEKL, per germline. CDR3 region: CASSPQDRRNTEAFF. CDR3 coding DNA: TGCGCCAGCAGCCCCCAGGACCGGAGGAACACTGAAGCTTTCTTT.

This sequence joins TRBV7-3 and TRBJ2-5; perhaps TRBD1 as D (6 bases). This CDR3 is built from 15 residues. Germline V gene lookup returns CDR1 SGHTA and CDR2 FQGTGA. V was shortened by 2 bases and J by 5 bases, with 15 bases between the two germline ends. In DNA, the CDR3 is TGTGCCAGCAGCTTAGGAGGACAGAGGGAGGAGACCCAGTACTTC. Translated, it gives CASSLGGQREETQYF.

The rearrangement links TRBV5-1 to TRBJ2-5; possible D gene TRBD2, 5 bases. Between the trimmed V and J ends, which lost 0 bases and 1 base, there was a span of 10 bases. The CDR3 contains 15 residues. Germline CDR1 reads SGHRS; CDR2 reads YFSETQ. As DNA, the CDR3 is TGCGCCAGCAGCTTGGGAGGGTCCCTCCAAGAGACCCAGTACTTC. Its protein is CASSLGGSLQETQYF.

V and J are TRBV5-1 and TRBJ2-2; possibly TRBD1 for D (6 bases). CDR1 and CDR2 from the germline V gene are SGHRS and YFSETQ. This CDR3 spans 13 amino acids. Trimming removed 2 bases from V and 7 bases from J, with 9 bases in between. The CDR3 nucleotides are TGCGCCAGCAGCTTAACAGGGCTCGGGGAGCTGTTTTTT. Its protein is CASSLTGLGELFF.

The J gene is TRBJ1-3, the V gene TRBV30; no clear D. CDR1 is GTSNPN and CDR2 is SVGIG in the germline V gene (reference sequence). This CDR3 region has 13 residues. V was clipped by 3 bases and J by 0 bases, with 6 bases between them. The CDR3 DNA follows: TGTGCCTGGAGCAGGAACTCTGGAAACACCATATATTTT. It specifies CAWSRNSGNTIYF.

Only one count was recorded for this clone. The V call is TRBV11-3, the J call TRBJ1-5; 7 bases are a match to TRBD1. Losses at the gene ends were 5 bases for V and 2 bases for J; bases not matched to a gene: 0. CDR1 and CDR2 from the germline V gene are SGHNT and YENEEA. The CDR3 runs to 13 residues. This CDR3 reads CASSDRGNQPQHF. For the CDR3, the DNA is TGTGCCAGCAGCGACAGGGGCAATCAGCCCCAGCATTTT.

The chain joins TRBV14 to TRBJ2-5, with D perhaps TRBD2 (6 bases). CDR3 length equals 16 residues. Trimming stripped 5 bases from V and 5 bases from J, with 21 bases between. Per germline, CDR1 SGHDN and CDR2 FVKESK. The CDR3, as DNA: TGTGCCAGCAGCTCCCGACTTAAGAAAGGAGGGGAGACCCAGTACTTC. It encodes CASSSRLKKGGETQYF.

The rearrangement uses TRBV2 and TRBJ1-2; no reliable D call. The germline CDR1 and CDR2 sequences are SNHLY and FYNNEI. The V and J ends lost 2 bases and 4 bases respectively, with 5 bases between them. This CDR3 has 12 residues. Here the CDR3 DNA reads TGTGCCAGCAGTGAATCTTTCTATGGCTACACCTTC. This encodes CASSESFYGYTF. The whole variable domain, remainder taken from reference TRBV2 and TRBJ1-2, is EPEVTQTPSHQVTQMGQEVILRCVPISNHLYFYWYRQILGQKVEFLVSFYNNEISEKSEIFDDQFSVERPDGSNFTLKIRSTKLEDSAMYFCASSESFYGYTFGSGTRLTVV.

This rearrangement joins TRBV30 to TRBJ1-5; unclear D gene. This CDR3 region has 16 residues. Trimming removed 0 bases at V and 4 bases at J, with 16 bases between. From germline, CDR1 is GTSNPN and CDR2 SVGIG (reference sequence). CDR3 nucleotide sequence: TGTGCCTGGAGTGTATTAGGTCCCACCAGTAATCAGCCCCAGCATTTT. Residues: CAWSVLGPTSNQPQHF.

This clone was picked up a small number of times. The genes are TRBV4-1 and TRBJ1-2; 10 bases fit TRBD1. This CDR3 is built from 15 residues. CDR1 MGHRA and CDR2 YSYEKL come from the germline V gene. V gave up 2 bases and J gave up 4 bases; unmatched junction bases: 4. This chain's CDR3 is CASSQTGTGVYGYTF. The CDR3 bases are TGCGCCAGCAGCCAAACCGGGACAGGGGTCTATGGCTACACCTTC.

The DNA for the CDR3 is TGTGCCAGTAGTCGGACTAGCGGGACGTACAATGAGCAGTTCTTC. Translated: CASSRTSGTYNEQFF. The chain links TRBV19 to TRBJ2-1, with 12 bases that match TRBD2. Unmatched junction bases numbered 3, after V lost 5 bases and J lost 4 bases. The length of the CDR3 is 15 residues. The germline V gene has CDR1 LNHDA and CDR2 SQIVND (reference sequence).

This clone was counted a single time. The chain links TRBV10-1 to TRBJ2-7, with D possibly matching TRBD2 (6 bases). Trimming pared 6 bases from V and 3 bases from J, leaving 15 bases between. CDR1 and CDR2 from the germline V gene are WNHNN and SYGVQD (reference sequence). CDR3 size: 14 residues. Written as DNA, the CDR3 is TGCGCCAGCAGCCCTTCTATGGGAGGCTACGAGCAGTACTTC. Translation: CASSPSMGGYEQYF.

V gene TRBV7-3 combines with J gene TRBJ2-1; 10 nucleotides line up with TRBD2. With 1 base clipped from V and 7 bases from J, the junction kept 4 bases outside the gene matches. Germline loops: CDR1 SGHTA, CDR2 FQGTGA. The CDR3 is 15 residues long. This CDR3 is CASSLRLAGGNEQFF. In nucleotides, the CDR3 is TGTGCCAGCAGCTTAAGGTTAGCGGGAGGTAATGAGCAGTTCTTC.

The rearrangement links TRBV5-6 to TRBJ2-3; D gene unclear. In germline, CDR1 is SGHDT, CDR2 YYEEEE. CDR3 size: 15 residues. Trimming took 5 bases from V and 2 from J, leaving 15 bases between them. The CDR3 sequence is CASSPLADPTDTQYF. CDR3 bases: TGTGCCAGCAGTCCCCTGGCGGACCCCACAGATACGCAGTATTTT. The variable domain in full, with the rest retrieved from reference TRBV5-6 and TRBJ2-3, is DAGVTQSPTHLIKTRGQQVTLRCSPKSGHDTVSWYQQALGQGPQFIFQYYEEEERQRGNFPDRFSGHQFPNYSSELNVNALLLGDSALYLCASSPLADPTDTQYFGPGTRLTVL.